This T cell receptor beta chain was sequenced during a study of cytomegalovirus exposure and HLA in healthy donors. The PCR was carried out with 60 Vbeta primers and 13 Jbeta primers. Sequencing was performed with immunoSEQ multiplex PCR; in TCRdb, only in-frame clones are kept and a portion is missing. The repertoire consists of over 130,000 clones, with 65% to 80% occurring once and the leading ten covering 1.5% to 2%. Germline V gene data show CDR1 as MNHNS and CDR2 as SASEGT. The CDR3 extends over 15 amino acids. Trimming took off 2 bases at V and 1 base at J, with 11 bases between the two ends. The sample comprised PBMCs. The J gene is TRBJ1-2, the V gene TRBV6-1, with D hard to call. The sequence was obtained from a woman in her 30s in good health and CMV-seronegative. The DNA for the CDR3 is TGTGCCAGCAGTGAACTCGGTGCCGGTAACTATGGCTACACCTTC. Residues: CASSELGAGNYGYTF.